Below, 8 T cell receptor beta chains from the same sample are listed, as sequenced in a study of OX40 agonist ivuxolimab in advanced cancers. TCRdb's copy holds only in-frame clones and misses some; the assay was immunoSEQ multiplex PCR. Here the sample spans 75,000 to 100,000 clones, around 92% being singletons. This sample comprised CD4+ or CD8+ T cells sorted from blood, obtained in a trial of the OX40 agonist ivuxolimab. All receptors derive from an adult with an advanced solid tumor such as melanoma, head and neck, liver or kidney cancer.

The rearrangement links TRBV2 to TRBJ1-2; TRBD1 is a possible D gene (6 bases). The germline gives CDR1 SNHLY, CDR2 FYNNEI. The V end was cut by 6 bases, the J end by 4 bases, with 12 bases between. CDR3 length: 13 amino acids. The CDR3 region has the DNA TGTGCCAGCAGGTATGACAGGAGCTATGGCTACACCTTC. Protein: CASRYDRSYGYTF.

The V and J genes are TRBV5-1 and TRBJ2-2, with 8 bases lining up with TRBD2. The CDR3 sequence is 17 residues long. With 1 base clipped from V and 4 bases from J, the junction kept 9 bases outside the gene matches. Germline V gene data show CDR1 as SGHRS and CDR2 as YFSETQ. The CDR3 DNA sequence: TGCGCCAGCAGCTTGCGTACGGGGGGGCCGGGCACCGGGGAGCTGTTTTTT. It encodes CASSLRTGGPGTGELFF.

V and J are TRBV29-1 and TRBJ1-2; perhaps TRBD1 as D (6 bases). Germline CDR1 and CDR2: SQVTM and ANQGSEA. Trimming took 5 bases from V and 3 from J, leaving 13 bases between them. The CDR3 runs 13 residues. CDR3 coding DNA: TGCAGCGTTCCATTACAGGGATACTATGGCTACACCTTC. It specifies CSVPLQGYYGYTF.

V gene TRBV7-9 combines with J gene TRBJ2-7; D call uncertain. The V end lost 5 bases, the J end lost 4 bases, and 6 bases lay between the germline ends. The CDR3 is 11 amino acids. Germline lookup yields CDR1 SEHNR and CDR2 FQNEAQ (reference sequence). Written as DNA, the CDR3 is TGTGCCAGCAGCAAACAATACGAGCAGTACTTC. Translating it yields CASSKQYEQYF.

This clone showed up just once. V and J are TRBV5-1 and TRBJ2-7, with 9 bases that match TRBD2. CDR1 SGHRS and CDR2 YFSETQ come from the germline V gene. This CDR3 comprises 14 residues. With V trimmed by 5 bases and J by 7 bases, 10 bases remained unmatched. This CDR3 is CASRGTSRTKEQYF. The CDR3 DNA reads as TGCGCCAGCAGGGGGACTAGCCGAACCAAAGAGCAGTACTTC.

This clone turned up a few times. This chain uses TRBV7-9 with TRBJ2-7; 9 nucleotides agree with TRBD1. Germline V gene lookup returns CDR1 SEHNR and CDR2 FQNEAQ (reference sequence). The CDR3 loop spans 14 amino acids. Trimming at V came to 5 bases and at J to 2 bases, leaving 4 bases not matched to a gene. CDR3 loop: CASSPTGGTYEQYF. The CDR3 DNA is TGTGCCAGCAGCCCGACAGGGGGAACCTACGAGCAGTACTTC.

The rearrangement joins TRBV6-4 to TRBJ2-7; TRBD1 might be the D (6 bases). Germline CDR1 is MRHNA and CDR2 is SNTAGT. The CDR3 is made up of 16 amino acids. Trimming removed 2 bases from V and 0 bases from J, with 14 bases in between. The CDR3 DNA reads as TGTGCCAGCAGTGACCACAGTCAGGGGAGCTCCTACGAGCAGTACTTC. Translated: CASSDHSQGSSYEQYF.

The chain has TRBV19 and TRBJ1-1; 11 nucleotides line up with TRBD1. The CDR3 is 13 residues long. CDR1 is LNHDA, CDR2 SQIVND, per germline (reference sequence). The trim removed 4 bases at V and 8 bases at J, leaving 3 bases unmatched. Written as DNA, the CDR3 is TGTGCCAGTAGTACCCGGGACAGGGGGGAAGCTTTCTTT. Residues: CASSTRDRGEAFF.